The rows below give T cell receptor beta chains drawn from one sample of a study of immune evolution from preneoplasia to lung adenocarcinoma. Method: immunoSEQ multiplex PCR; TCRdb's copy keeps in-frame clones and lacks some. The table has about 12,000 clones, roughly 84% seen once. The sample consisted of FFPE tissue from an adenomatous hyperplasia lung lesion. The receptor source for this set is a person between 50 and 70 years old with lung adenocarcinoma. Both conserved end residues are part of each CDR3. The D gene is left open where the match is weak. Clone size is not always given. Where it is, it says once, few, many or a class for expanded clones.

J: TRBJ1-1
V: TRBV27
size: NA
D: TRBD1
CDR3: CASSPSDRVNTEAFF
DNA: TGTGCCAGCAGTCCCTCGGACAGGGTGAACACTGAAGCTTTCTTT

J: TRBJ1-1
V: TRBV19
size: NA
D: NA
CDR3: CASMFGTEAFF
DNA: TGTGCCAGTATGTTTGGCACTGAAGCTTTCTTT

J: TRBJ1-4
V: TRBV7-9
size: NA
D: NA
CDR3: CASSLGDAKGEKLFF
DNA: TGTGCCAGCAGCTTAGGGGACGCAAAAGGGGAAAAACTGTTTTTT

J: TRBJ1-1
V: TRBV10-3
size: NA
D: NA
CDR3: CAISVSRENTEAFF
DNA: TGTGCCATCAGTGTTTCCAGGGAGAACACTGAAGCTTTCTTT

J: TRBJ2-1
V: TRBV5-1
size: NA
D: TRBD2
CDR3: CASSIGTSAYNEQFF
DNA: TGCGCCAGCAGCATTGGGACTAGCGCATACAATGAGCAGTTCTTC

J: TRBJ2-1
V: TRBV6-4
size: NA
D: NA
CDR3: CASRDPNEQFF
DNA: TGTGCCAGCAGGGACCCTAATGAGCAGTTCTTC

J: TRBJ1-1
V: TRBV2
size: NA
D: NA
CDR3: CASSPTGNTEAFF
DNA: TGTGCCAGCAGTCCAACAGGGAACACTGAAGCTTTCTTT

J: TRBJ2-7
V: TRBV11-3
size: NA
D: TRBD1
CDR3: CASSSRRRDRGSNEQYF
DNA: TGTGCCAGCAGCTCACGGCGTAGAGACAGGGGTTCCAACGAGCAGTACTTC

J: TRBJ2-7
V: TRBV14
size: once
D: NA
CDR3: CASSQAVGLTYEQYF
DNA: TGTGCCAGCAGCCAAGCCGTAGGCCTCACCTACGAGCAGTACTTC

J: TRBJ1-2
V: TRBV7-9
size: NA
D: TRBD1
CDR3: CASSGDSYGYTF
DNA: TGTGCCTCCAGCGGGGACAGCTATGGCTACACCTTC

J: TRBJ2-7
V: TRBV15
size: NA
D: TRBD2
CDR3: CATSRGTSGRREQYF
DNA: TGTGCCACCAGCAGGGGGACTAGCGGGAGGCGGGAGCAGTACTTC

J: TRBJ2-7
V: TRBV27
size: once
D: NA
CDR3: CASSTSWTATYEQYF
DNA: TGTGCCAGCAGTACATCCTGGACAGCCACCTACGAGCAGTACTTC

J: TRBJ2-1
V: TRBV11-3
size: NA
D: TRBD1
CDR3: CASSLGQGVFDEQFF
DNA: TGTGCCAGCAGCTTAGGACAGGGGGTGTTCGATGAGCAGTTCTTC

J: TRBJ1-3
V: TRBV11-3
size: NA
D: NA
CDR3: CASRDSGNTIYF
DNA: TGTGCCAGCAGAGACTCTGGAAACACCATATATTTT

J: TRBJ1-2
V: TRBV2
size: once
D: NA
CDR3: CASSPRMEAPNYGYTF
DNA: TGTGCCAGCAGTCCTCGGATGGAGGCCCCTAACTATGGCTACACCTTC

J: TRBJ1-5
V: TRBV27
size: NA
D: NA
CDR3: CASSKEPFSNQPQHF
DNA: TGTGCCAGCAGTAAAGAGCCTTTTAGCAATCAGCCCCAGCATTTT

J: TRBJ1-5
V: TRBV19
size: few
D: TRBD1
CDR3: CASSIGDRAAHF
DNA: TGTGCCAGTAGTATCGGGGACAGGGCGGCGCATTTT

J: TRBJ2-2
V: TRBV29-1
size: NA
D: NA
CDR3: CSVLEGPGELFF
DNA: TGCAGCGTTCTCGAGGGGCCCGGGGAGCTGTTTTTT

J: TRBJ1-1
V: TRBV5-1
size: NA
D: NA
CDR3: CASSFQLNTEAFF
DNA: TGCGCCAGCAGCTTCCAGTTGAACACTGAAGCTTTCTTT

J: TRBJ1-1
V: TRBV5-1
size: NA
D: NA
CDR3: CASSVTVNTEAFF
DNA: TGCGCCAGCAGCGTGACAGTCAACACTGAAGCTTTCTTT

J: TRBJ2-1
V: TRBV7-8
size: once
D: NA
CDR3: CASSPWGTFNEQFF
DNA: TGTGCCAGCAGCCCGTGGGGTACCTTCAATGAGCAGTTCTTC

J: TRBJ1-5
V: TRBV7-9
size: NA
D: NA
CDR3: CASSLGEGRNQPQHF
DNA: TGTGCCAGCAGCTTAGGGGAAGGACGCAATCAGCCCCAGCATTTT

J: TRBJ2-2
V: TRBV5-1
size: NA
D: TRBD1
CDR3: CASSSTGVSLGNTGELFF
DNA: TGCGCCAGCAGCTCGACAGGGGTTTCCCTCGGGAACACCGGGGAGCTGTTTTTT

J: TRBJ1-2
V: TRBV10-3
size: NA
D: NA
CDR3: CAISEGGGQWDYGYTF
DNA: TGTGCCATCAGTGAGGGTGGCGGCCAGTGGGACTATGGCTACACCTTC

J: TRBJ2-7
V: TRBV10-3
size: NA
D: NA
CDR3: CAISDKNYEQYF
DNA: TGTGCCATCAGTGACAAAAACTACGAGCAGTACTTC

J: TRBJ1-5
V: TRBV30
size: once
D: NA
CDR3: CAWSVSGSPRNQPQHF
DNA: TGTGCCTGGAGTGTTTCCGGTAGCCCAAGAAATCAGCCCCAGCATTTT

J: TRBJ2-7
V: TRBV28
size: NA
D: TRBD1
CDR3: CASSPPAGQGFEQYF
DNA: TGTGCCAGCAGTCCCCCTGCCGGACAGGGCTTCGAGCAGTACTTC

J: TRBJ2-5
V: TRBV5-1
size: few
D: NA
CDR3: CASSLTSPKETQYF
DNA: TGCGCCAGCAGCTTGACTAGTCCAAAAGAGACCCAGTACTTC

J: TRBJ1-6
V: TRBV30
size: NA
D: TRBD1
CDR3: CAWIGQGDSPLHF
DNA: TGTGCCTGGATTGGACAGGGCGACTCACCCCTCCACTTT

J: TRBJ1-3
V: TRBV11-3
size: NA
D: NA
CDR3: CASSLSLGRFSGNTIYF
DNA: TGTGCCAGCAGCTTATCGCTGGGACGGTTCTCTGGAAACACCATATATTTT

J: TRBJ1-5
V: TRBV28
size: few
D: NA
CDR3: CASRGPGQPQHF
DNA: TGTGCCAGCAGAGGCCCGGGCCAGCCCCAGCATTTT

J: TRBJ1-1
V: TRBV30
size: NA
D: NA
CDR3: CAWSVRQLLNTEAFF
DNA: TGTGCCTGGAGTGTAAGACAGCTACTGAACACTGAAGCTTTCTTT

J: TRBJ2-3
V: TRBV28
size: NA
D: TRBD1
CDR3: CASSKTGAVDTQYF
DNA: TGTGCCAGCAGCAAAACAGGGGCGGTAGATACGCAGTATTTT

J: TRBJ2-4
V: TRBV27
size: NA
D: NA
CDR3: CASSVGSAKNIQYF
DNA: TGTGCCAGCAGTGTCGGCAGCGCCAAAAACATTCAGTACTTC

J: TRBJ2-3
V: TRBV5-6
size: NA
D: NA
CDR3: CASSRGPDTQYF
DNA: TGTGCCAGCAGCCGCGGCCCAGATACGCAGTATTTT

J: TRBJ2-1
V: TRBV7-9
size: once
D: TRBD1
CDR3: CASSSVGQANYNEQFF
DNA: TGTGCCAGCAGCTCGGTTGGACAGGCGAACTACAATGAGCAGTTCTTC

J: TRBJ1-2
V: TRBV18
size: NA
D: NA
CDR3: CASSPLQDNYGYTF
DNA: TGTGCCAGCTCACCACTACAGGACAACTATGGCTACACCTTC

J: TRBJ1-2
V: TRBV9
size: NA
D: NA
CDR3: CASSVSGQSDGYTF
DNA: TGTGCCAGCAGCGTATCAGGGCAGTCGGATGGCTACACCTTC

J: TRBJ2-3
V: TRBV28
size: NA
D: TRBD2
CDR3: CASSGGGAGGADTQYF
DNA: TGTGCCAGCAGCGGGGGAGGAGCGGGAGGAGCAGATACGCAGTATTTT

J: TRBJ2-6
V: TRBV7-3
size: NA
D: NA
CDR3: CASSRGGVGANVLTF
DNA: TGTGCCAGCAGCCGAGGGGGGGTCGGGGCCAACGTCCTGACTTTC

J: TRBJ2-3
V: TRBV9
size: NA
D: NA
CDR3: CASSGGTDTQYF
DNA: TGTGCCAGCAGCGGGGGCACAGATACGCAGTATTTT

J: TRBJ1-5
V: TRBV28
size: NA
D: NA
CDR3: CASIGTFQPQHF
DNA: TGTGCCAGCATTGGGACATTTCAGCCCCAGCATTTT